This TCR beta chain was identified during a study of blood T cell repertoires in COVID-19. Looking at the study overall: The study drew acute and convalescent COVID-19 samples from the United States, Italy and Spain.

Trimming took 8 bases from V and 3 from J; bases not matched to a gene: 12. This CDR3 comprises 15 residues. CDR1 is LGHNA, CDR2 YSLEER, per germline. Some clones are missing from TCRdb's copy, which holds only in-frame ones; the method was immunoSEQ multiplex PCR. There are approximately 230,000 clones in the sample; 87% occur only once, and around 3% lies in the top ten. The rearrangement uses TRBV4-3 and TRBJ2-7; 8 bases map to TRBD2. The sample consisted of peripheral blood. This clonotype originated in a man younger than 30 with active or convalescent COVID-19. The CDR3 DNA reads TGCGCCAGCTCCCTCCAGCGGGGGCCCTTCTACGAGCAGTACTTC. Translating it yields CASSLQRGPFYEQYF.